These 21 T cell receptor beta chains were all obtained from the same sample, sequenced in a study of T cells in Graves' hyperthyroidism and ophthalmopathy. What was amplified from RNA transcripts were TCR beta CDR3 regions. The HTBI set primed first-round TCR CDR3 RT-PCR. TCRdb processed the multiplex PCR reads anew with MiXCR; each CDR3 protein has one entry. This table holds under 650,000 distinct CDR3 sequences, around 15% found once. The sample consisted of blood. The receptor source for this set is a woman in her 30s with Graves' hyperthyroidism.

CDR3 sequence (DNA): TGTGCCAGCAGCCCACCATGGGACAGGGACACTGAAGCTTTCTTT. Translation: CASSPPWDRDTEAFF. This chain links TRBV7-9 with TRBJ1-1; 9 bases are shared with TRBD1. This CDR3 has 15 residues. CDR1 and CDR2 from the germline V gene are SEHNR and FQNEAQ (reference sequence). Trimming removed 5 bases from V and 3 bases from J; junction bases left unmatched: 7.

In this sample, this clonotype turned up many times. V is TRBV6-1 and J is TRBJ2-7; 8 bases match TRBD2. Germline values: CDR1 MNHNS, CDR2 SASEGT. V trimming: 8 bases; J trimming: 0 bases; junction bases outside the gene matches: 9. The CDR3 is 15 residues long. The CDR3 sequence: CASRQLAEPSYEQYF. CDR3 in DNA: TGTGCCAGCCGCCAACTAGCGGAGCCCTCCTACGAGCAGTACTTC.

This clonotype was observed many times. The chain carries TRBV2 and TRBJ1-6; perhaps TRBD1 as D (5 bases). The CDR3 runs to 14 residues. V was trimmed by 4 bases and J by 9 bases, leaving 13 bases between them. The germline CDR1 and CDR2 sequences are SNHLY and FYNNEI. CDR3 DNA sequence: TGTGCCAGCAGTGCCGGGACGCTCGGTTCACCCCTCCACTTT. As protein: CASSAGTLGSPLHF.

This clonotype has at least ten counts. The gene calls are TRBV5-1 and TRBJ1-2; 7 nucleotides line up with TRBD1. V lost 4 bases and J lost 1; bases outside the gene matches: 7. CDR1 and CDR2 from the germline V gene are SGHRS and YFSETQ. The CDR3 is made up of 15 amino acids. The CDR3 coding sequence is TGCGCCAGCAGCCTGGGGACAGCTGTTAACTATGGCTACACCTTC. It specifies CASSLGTAVNYGYTF.

This clonotype came up many times. The chain recombines TRBV5-1 with TRBJ1-4, with 8 bases matching TRBD1. V dropped 0 bases and J dropped 10; count of bases not matched to a gene: 11. CDR1 SGHRS and CDR2 YFSETQ come from the germline V gene. CDR3 length equals 16 residues. CDR3 amino acids: CASSLVSRTGMGKLFF. The CDR3 DNA reads TGCGCCAGCAGCTTGGTGTCAAGGACAGGGATGGGAAAACTGTTTTTT.

This clonotype came up many times. V is TRBV12-3 or TRBV12-4 and J is TRBJ1-2; weak D call: TRBD1 (5 bases). The ends were cut back, 4 bases at V and 9 bases at J, with 15 bases in the middle. This CDR3 region has 13 residues. The CDR3 protein is CASSYSVGVRYTF. In DNA, the CDR3 is TGTGCCAGCAGTTACAGTGTAGGGGTACGCTACACCTTC.

The genes are TRBV5-1 and TRBJ2-6, with D hard to call. There are 16 residues in the CDR3. Trimming cost V 5 bases and J 0 bases, with 12 bases left between them. The germline V gene has CDR1 SGHRS and CDR2 YFSETQ. CDR3 loop: CASRIKMYSGANVLTF. The CDR3 bases are TGCGCCAGCAGGATTAAAATGTACTCTGGGGCCAACGTCCTGACTTTC.

There are a few counts of this clonotype. CDR3 sequence (DNA): TGCGCCAGCAGCCCGGACGGACAATCGGGTACTGAAGCTTTCTTT. Protein: CASSPDGQSGTEAFF. This chain uses TRBV5-1 with TRBJ1-1; TRBD1 is a possible D gene (5 bases). The germline V gene encodes CDR1 SGHRS and CDR2 YFSETQ. The CDR3 is 15 residues long. Deletions cut 4 bases from V and 5 bases from J, with 18 bases between.

Concerning this clonotype: A much bigger clone sits one base away, suggesting this may be a read error. V usage is TRBV7-9 and J usage is TRBJ1-1; TRBD1 matches at 8 bases. There are 16 residues in the CDR3. Germline CDR1 and CDR2: SEHNR and FQNEAQ (reference sequence). V shed 2 bases, J shed 0 bases, and the junction held 5 bases outside the gene matches. The CDR3 loop reads CASSLRTGFMNTEAFF. Here the CDR3 DNA reads TGTGCCAGCAGCTTAAGGACAGGGTTCATGAACACTGAAGCTTTCTTT.

This clonotype was recorded many times. V and J are TRBV28 and TRBJ2-1; 10 nucleotides agree with TRBD2. Germline trimming cut 2 bases from V and 8 bases from J; bases unmatched to any gene: 6. Looked up from germline, CDR1 is MDHEN and CDR2 is SYDVKM. The CDR3 sequence is 15 residues long. CDR3 region: CASSLGLAGEDEQFF. CDR3 coding DNA: TGTGCCAGCAGTTTAGGGCTAGCGGGAGAAGATGAGCAGTTCTTC.

This clonotype occurred many times. V is TRBV2 and J is TRBJ1-1; D is ambiguous. This CDR3 contains 15 residues. CDR1 SNHLY and CDR2 FYNNEI come from the germline V gene. V gave up 4 bases and J gave up 6 bases, with 18 bases separating them. DNA for the CDR3: TGTGCCAGCAGTGCGCGACGGGCTCCAGGCGCTGAAGCTTTCTTT. Residues: CASSARRAPGAEAFF.

This clonotype was seen at least ten times. The chain has TRBV11-3 and TRBJ1-1; unclear D gene. The CDR3 is made up of 15 amino acids. V lost 0 bases and J lost 5, with 13 bases in between. CDR1 is SGHNT, CDR2 YENEEA, per germline. The CDR3 nucleotides are TGTGCCAGCAGCTTAGATCTGGGGAGTTGGACTGAAGCTTTCTTT. This sequence encodes CASSLDLGSWTEAFF.

The rearrangement joins TRBV5-6 to TRBJ1-4; no clear D. The CDR3 totals 14 residues. Germline values: CDR1 SGHDT, CDR2 YYEEEE. V was clipped by 4 bases and J by 6 bases, with 13 bases between them. The CDR3 region has the DNA TGTGCCAGCAGCGTGGGATCTCACTATGAAAAACTGTTTTTT. Translating it yields CASSVGSHYEKLFF.

The CDR3 here is CATSDYRVGANVLTF. CDR3 nucleotides: TGTGCCACCAGTGATTACAGGGTTGGGGCCAACGTCCTGACTTTC. The rearrangement links TRBV24-1 to TRBJ2-6, with a possible D match to TRBD1 (6 bases). The CDR3 spans 15 residues. From germline, CDR1 is KGHDR and CDR2 SFDVKD. Between the trimmed V and J ends, which lost 2 bases and 3 bases, there was a span of 7 bases.

Only a few counts were recorded for this clonotype. The rearrangement links TRBV9 to TRBJ2-7; TRBD2 aligns across 11 bases. CDR3 length equals 16 residues. The V segment lost 4 bases and the J segment 2 bases; nucleotides outside the gene matches: 8. The V gene's germline CDR1 is SGDLS and CDR2 YYNGEE. CDR3 nucleotide sequence: TGTGCCAGCAGCCCAACCCAGACTAGCGGGGCCTACGAGCAGTACTTC. The encoded protein is CASSPTQTSGAYEQYF.

V is TRBV2 and J is TRBJ2-1; D may correspond to TRBD1 or TRBD2 (6 bases each). Near its end, the DNA agrees better with TRBJ2-7, so the J call may be wrong. The germline V gene encodes CDR1 SNHLY and CDR2 FYNNEI. CDR3 length equals 15 residues. CDR3 nucleotides: TGTGCCAGCAGTGAAGAGGGGGGCTCCTACAATGAGCAGTACTTC. It is translated as CASSEEGGSYNEQYF.

This chain connects TRBV27 to TRBJ2-2; D is ambiguous. V was shortened by 10 bases and J by 3 bases, with 15 bases between the two germline ends. CDR1 is MNHEY, CDR2 SMNVEV, per germline (reference sequence). CDR3 length equals 14 residues. In DNA, the CDR3 is TGTGCCAACCAACCTACAGCGTACACCGGGGAGCTGTTTTTT. It encodes CANQPTAYTGELFF.

About this clonotype: Since a much larger clone is just one base distant, this may be a read error. The chain recombines TRBV13 with TRBJ2-7; D gene unclear. Germline CDR1 and CDR2: PRHDT and FYEKMQ (reference sequence). Trimming pared 5 bases from V and 0 bases from J, leaving 11 bases between. The CDR3 is made up of 14 amino acids. CDR3 nucleotides: TGTGCCAGCAGCATCGAGACTGCCTCCTACGAGCAGTACTTC. Encoded protein: CASSIETASYEQYF.

This clonotype has more than one count but fewer than ten. This chain connects TRBV6-5 to TRBJ2-3; D is unclear. Germline CDR1 and CDR2: MNHEY and SVGAGI. V lost 0 bases and J lost 5, with 9 bases in between. This CDR3 is built from 14 residues. Written as DNA, the CDR3 is TGTGCCAGCAGTTACTCGACCTCCGGAGATACGCAGTATTTT. Its translation is CASSYSTSGDTQYF.

A few counts support this clonotype. V is TRBV30 and J is TRBJ2-3; 10 bases are a match to TRBD1. The CDR3 contains 15 residues. Germline V gives CDR1 GTSNPN, CDR2 SVGIG (reference sequence). The junction had 10 bases not matched to a gene; V was cut back by 4 bases and J by 6 bases. The CDR3 is CAWTDRGSPTDTQYF. The DNA for the CDR3 is TGTGCCTGGACGGACAGGGGGTCGCCTACGGATACGCAGTATTTT.

The CDR3 spells CASSIMGTGSEAFF. CDR3 nucleotide sequence: TGTGCCAGTAGTATAATGGGGACAGGCAGTGAAGCTTTCTTT. This sequence joins TRBV19 and TRBJ1-1; TRBD1 agrees at 8 bases. The CDR3 totals 14 residues. V lost 2 bases and J lost 7; bases outside the gene matches: 6. CDR1 and CDR2 from the germline V gene are LNHDA and SQIVND (reference sequence).